This entry lists 20 T cell receptor beta chains sequenced from one sample in a study of cytomegalovirus exposure and HLA in healthy donors. The PCR used 60 Vbeta and 13 Jbeta primers. Sequenced by immunoSEQ multiplex PCR; TCRdb stores in-frame clones only, minus some. Of about 110,000 clones in the sample, 73% were seen once. Sequencing was done on a sample of PBMCs. The receptors derive from a man aged 35 to 55 in good health and CMV-seronegative.

The chain recombines TRBV5-1 with TRBJ2-2; D gene uncertain. Germline V gene data show CDR1 as SGHRS and CDR2 as YFSETQ. Trimming took off 8 bases at V and 0 bases at J, with 11 bases between the two ends. This CDR3 comprises 14 residues. The DNA for the CDR3 is TGCGCCAGTCAGCTGGGCTCGAACACCGGGGAGCTGTTTTTT. This codes for CASQLGSNTGELFF.

The chain is built from TRBV5-1 and TRBJ2-3; TRBD1 matches 10 bases. Germline loops: CDR1 SGHRS, CDR2 YFSETQ. Trimming took 2 bases from V and 3 from J; bases not matched to a gene: 3. This CDR3 is 15 amino acids long. The DNA of the CDR3 is TGCGCCAGCAGCTTCGGACAGGGGGGAACAGATACGCAGTATTTT. Protein: CASSFGQGGTDTQYF.

This chain uses TRBV29-1 with TRBJ2-3, with TRBD1 as a possible D gene (7 bases). This CDR3 has 12 residues. The V and J ends lost 6 bases and 6 bases respectively, with 13 bases between them. CDR1 is SQVTM, CDR2 ANQGSEA, per germline. As DNA, the CDR3 is TGCAGCGTCCCTCCAGGGGGGGATACGCAGTATTTT. Its protein is CSVPPGGDTQYF.

The rearrangement joins TRBV5-1 to TRBJ2-3, with 7 bases aligning to TRBD2. The germline gives CDR1 SGHRS, CDR2 YFSETQ. V shed 3 bases, J shed 1 base, and the junction held 11 bases outside the gene matches. This CDR3 has 17 residues. The CDR3 region has the DNA TGCGCCAGCAGCTCAGTGACTAGCCCTGCAGGCACAGATACGCAGTATTTT. It encodes CASSSVTSPAGTDTQYF.

CDR3 amino acids: CASSQGGRGGETQYF. CDR3 nucleotide sequence: TGTGCCAGCAGCCAAGGGGGACGGGGGGGAGAGACCCAGTACTTC. This sequence joins TRBV4-2 and TRBJ2-5; TRBD2 aligns across 8 bases. The CDR3 extends over 15 amino acids. The J segment lost 4 bases and the V segment lost 1 base, leaving 5 bases of the junction unmatched. CDR1 and CDR2 (germline): LGHNA, YNFKEQ.

The chain combines TRBV15 with TRBJ2-5, with 7 bases lining up with TRBD2. The germline gives CDR1 LNHNV, CDR2 YYDKDF (reference sequence). V lost 3 bases and J lost 0; bases outside the gene matches: 10. This CDR3 has 17 amino acids. The CDR3 is CATSRYEASGYQETQYF. CDR3 in DNA: TGTGCCACCAGCAGGTACGAGGCTAGCGGATACCAAGAGACCCAGTACTTC.

The chain uses TRBV27 and TRBJ1-1; D gene unclear. With 6 bases removed from V and 4 bases from J, the gap between germline ends came to 9 bases. Germline V gene data show CDR1 as MNHEY and CDR2 as SMNVEV (reference sequence). This CDR3 comprises 12 residues. The CDR3 loop is CASRRGVTEAFF. As DNA, the CDR3 is TGTGCCAGCAGGCGCGGGGTCACTGAAGCTTTCTTT.

The count of this clone is one. The chain carries TRBV14 and TRBJ1-1, with 7 bases fitting TRBD1. This CDR3 region has 14 residues. V shed 5 bases, J shed 6 bases, and the junction held 9 bases outside the gene matches. CDR1 is SGHDN, CDR2 FVKESK, per germline. The CDR3 here is CASSYTGDSAEAFF. CDR3 DNA: TGTGCCAGCAGCTATACAGGGGATTCCGCTGAAGCTTTCTTT. Looking up the rest from reference TRBV14 and TRBJ1-1 gives the full variable domain: EAGVTQFPSHSVIEKGQTVTLRCDPISGHDNLYWYRRVMGKEIKFLLHFVKESKQDESGMPNNRFLAERTGGTYSTLKVQPAELEDSGVYFCASSYTGDSAEAFFGQGTRLTVV.

The chain links TRBV5-1 to TRBJ1-4; 12 bases are shared with TRBD1. The CDR3 has 14 amino acids. With V trimmed by 3 bases and J by 8 bases, 2 bases remained unmatched. CDR1 and CDR2 (germline): SGHRS, YFSETQ. The CDR3 DNA sequence: TGCGCCAGCAGCTCGGGACAGGGGGCGGAAAAACTGTTTTTT. It encodes CASSSGQGAEKLFF.

The chain joins TRBV6-1 to TRBJ2-7; weak D call: TRBD2 (5 bases). The CDR3 has 14 amino acids. Germline loops: CDR1 MNHNS, CDR2 SASEGT. V lost 2 bases and J lost 2, with 10 bases in between. The CDR3 region has the DNA TGTGCCAGCAGTGAAAGCGAGGGAGCCTACGAGCAGTACTTC. This translates into CASSESEGAYEQYF.

This clone showed up just a few times. The chain links TRBV4-2 to TRBJ2-3; D possibly corresponds to TRBD1 (5 bases). Trimming left V 8 bases short and J 3 bases short, with 18 bases between. From germline, CDR1 is LGHNA and CDR2 YNFKEQ. The CDR3 consists of 15 residues. The CDR3 DNA is TGTGCCAGCGATCAAGTGGGGCGTAGGACAGATACGCAGTATTTT. Its protein product is CASDQVGRRTDTQYF.

The rearrangement joins TRBV28 to TRBJ1-1, with D perhaps TRBD1 (6 bases). The CDR3 contains 16 residues. Between the trimmed V and J ends, which lost 6 bases and 6 bases, there was a span of 23 bases. Per the germline V gene, CDR1 is MDHEN and CDR2 is SYDVKM. As DNA, the CDR3 is TGTGCCAGCAGCCCCCTGGTCGGGACAAAAGAGGCTGAAGCTTTCTTT. Its protein product is CASSPLVGTKEAEAFF.

V and J are TRBV5-6 and TRBJ1-5; D not certain. Per germline, CDR1 SGHDT and CDR2 YYEEEE. The CDR3 runs to 14 residues. V lost 0 bases and J lost 1, with 5 bases in between. This chain's CDR3 is CASSLGVSNQPQHF. CDR3 coding DNA: TGTGCCAGCAGCTTGGGAGTGAGCAATCAGCCCCAGCATTTT. Supplemented by reference TRBV5-6 and TRBJ1-5, the full variable domain reads DAGVTQSPTHLIKTRGQQVTLRCSPKSGHDTVSWYQQALGQGPQFIFQYYEEEERQRGNFPDRFSGHQFPNYSSELNVNALLLGDSALYLCASSLGVSNQPQHFGDGTRLSIL.

The rearrangement joins TRBV25-1 to TRBJ2-3, with D hard to call. The germline V gene encodes CDR1 MGHDK and CDR2 SYGVNS. The CDR3 sequence is 16 residues long. Deletions cut 3 bases from V and 4 bases from J, with 17 bases between. For the CDR3, the DNA is TGTGCCAGCAGTGAGGGCAGATCGGCTATGGCAGATACGCAGTATTTT. Translating gives CASSEGRSAMADTQYF. Full variable domain (rest looked up from reference TRBV25-1 and TRBJ2-3): EADIYQTPRYLVIGTGKKITLECSQTMGHDKMYWYQQDPGMELHLIHYSYGVNSTEKGDLSSESTVSRIRTEHFPLTLESARPSHTSQYLCASSEGRSAMADTQYFGPGTRLTVL.

J is TRBJ1-1 and V is TRBV7-3; TRBD1 aligns across 9 bases. The CDR3 extends over 18 amino acids. Germline V gene data show CDR1 as SGHTA and CDR2 as FQGTGA. V gave up 5 bases and J gave up 0 bases; unmatched junction bases: 13. The DNA for the CDR3 is TGTGCCAGCAGCCGGAGACAGGGGGACGCATTCATGAACACTGAAGCTTTCTTT. It codes for CASSRRQGDAFMNTEAFF. Full variable domain (rest looked up from reference TRBV7-3 and TRBJ1-1): GAGVSQTPSNKVTEKGKYVELRCDPISGHTALYWYRQSLGQGPEFLIYFQGTGAADDSGLPNDRFFAVRPEGSVSTLKIQRTERGDSAVYLCASSRRQGDAFMNTEAFFGQGTRLTVV.

This clone was counted once. The V gene is TRBV19, the J gene TRBJ1-6; 8 nucleotides agree with TRBD1. Trimming removed 1 base from V and 6 bases from J; junction bases left unmatched: 5. CDR1 and CDR2 (germline): LNHDA, SQIVND (reference sequence). The CDR3 length is 16 residues. As DNA, the CDR3 is TGTGCCAGTAGTATAGGACAGGGGATTGGTAATTCACCCCTCCACTTT. It translates to CASSIGQGIGNSPLHF. Together with reference TRBV19 and TRBJ1-6, the CDR3 gives the full variable domain: DGGITQSPKYLFRKEGQNVTLSCEQNLNHDAMYWYRQDPGQGLRLIYYSQIVNDFQKGDIAEGYSVSREKKESFPLTVTSAQKNPTAFYLCASSIGQGIGNSPLHFGNGTRLTVT.

The chain is built from TRBV18 and TRBJ1-1, with TRBD1 as a possible D gene (5 bases). The CDR3 runs to 13 residues. V lost 6 bases and J 1 base, leaving 9 bases between the germline ends. CDR1 KGHSH and CDR2 LQKENI come from the germline V gene. The CDR3 sequence is CASSRGGNTEAFF. The CDR3 nucleotides read TGTGCCAGCTCCCGGGGGGGGAACACTGAAGCTTTCTTT.

This clone was found many times. The chain has TRBV7-2 and TRBJ2-7; TRBD1 aligns across 7 bases. The CDR3 extends over 15 amino acids. Germline assignment: CDR1 SGHTA and CDR2 FQGNSA. After removal of 6 bases from V and 6 bases from J, the junction contained 14 bases not matched to a gene. CDR3 protein: CASRLSRGSVGEQYF. CDR3 in DNA: TGTGCCAGCAGACTCTCCAGGGGGAGTGTAGGCGAGCAGTACTTC.

This clone was counted a few times. V is TRBV7-9 and J is TRBJ2-7; TRBD1 matches 12 bases. After removal of 5 bases from V and 2 bases from J, the junction contained 7 bases not matched to a gene. Looked up from germline, CDR1 is SEHNR and CDR2 is FQNEAQ (reference sequence). The CDR3 sequence is 16 residues long. In DNA, the CDR3 is TGTGCCAGCAGCGGGCCGGGACAGGGGGCTCCCTACGAGCAGTACTTC. This encodes CASSGPGQGAPYEQYF.

This chain uses TRBV6-5 with TRBJ1-5, with TRBD1 as a possible D gene (5 bases). Trimming removed 6 bases at V and 5 bases at J, with 14 bases between. Germline loops: CDR1 MNHEY, CDR2 SVGAGI. This CDR3 spans 14 amino acids. The CDR3 is CASSPRGGDQPQHF. In nucleotides, the CDR3 is TGTGCCAGCAGCCCACGCGGGGGAGATCAGCCCCAGCATTTT.